The 3 T cell receptor beta chains below all came from one sample that was sequenced in a study of T-cell reconstitution after alpha-beta-depleted transplantation in children. Preparation of the TCRbeta library was carried out with unique molecular identifiers. TCRdb re-analysed the PCR reads in MiXCR, keeping a single row per CDR3 protein. Of almost 500,000 distinct CDR3 sequences detected, around 13% appear once; the ten largest clones hold around 6.1%. Material: PBMCs from the stem cell graft donor, obtained from the stem cell graft. The receptors were gathered from a human donor who donated a stem cell graft to a child with combined immunodeficiency.

This chain connects TRBV6-6 to TRBJ1-1; no definite D call. Trimming took 2 bases from V and 4 from J, leaving 8 bases between them. CDR3 size: 13 residues. Germline V gene sequence: CDR1 MNHNY, CDR2 SVGAGI (reference sequence). The CDR3 loop reads CASSYGSRTEAFF. In DNA form, the CDR3 reads TGTGCCAGCAGTTACGGCAGTCGCACTGAAGCTTTCTTT.

This clonotype appeared a few times. This chain uses TRBV6-1 with TRBJ1-1; 7 bases fit TRBD1. CDR1 is MNHNS, CDR2 SASEGT, per germline. V shed 2 bases and J 11 bases; nucleotides not matched to a gene: 17. The CDR3 has 16 amino acids. The CDR3 coding sequence is TGTGCCAGCAGTGAAATTTACGATGACAGGGAGAAGGTCGCTTTCTTT. Its protein is CASSEIYDDREKVAFF.

The rearrangement links TRBV7-9 to TRBJ1-1, with TRBD1 as a possible D gene (5 bases). Looked up from germline, CDR1 is SEHNR and CDR2 is FQNEAQ (reference sequence). V was pared by 7 bases and J by 2 bases, with 20 bases between. The CDR3 runs to 16 residues. CDR3 coding DNA: TGTGCCAGCATAGGCGGGACTGCTCCGGGTAACACTGAAGCTTTCTTT. Its translation is CASIGGTAPGNTEAFF.